A single sample gave rise to the 13 T cell receptor beta chains below, sequenced in a study of blood T cell repertoires in COVID-19 (dated by TCRdb to 2020 to 2021). Libraries came from the immunoSEQ multiplex PCR assay. TCRdb stores this immuneACCESS table with in-frame sequences only. Part of the clones is absent; in the studies checked, under half of the shortfall reflects unresolved V genes, and no reason is known for the rest. The sample contains about 150,000 clones, over 75% of them found a single time. Roughly 15% of the sample is in the top ten clones. The sequenced sample was peripheral blood. Receptor source: a woman aged 40 to 50 with acute or convalescent COVID-19.

This chain joins TRBV5-1 and TRBJ1-6, with TRBD1 identical over 7 bases. The trim removed 0 bases at V and 7 bases at J, leaving 4 bases unmatched. The CDR3 spans 15 residues. Germline CDR1 reads SGHRS; CDR2 reads YFSETQ. The CDR3, as DNA: TGCGCCAGCAGCTTGGGACAGGGAGAAAATTCACCCCTCCACTTT. The encoded protein is CASSLGQGENSPLHF.

This clone has just one count. The chain uses TRBV29-1 and TRBJ2-3; no clear D. V dropped 2 bases and J dropped 2 bases, with 5 bases sitting between them. CDR1 is SQVTM, CDR2 ANQGSEA, per germline. The CDR3 is 12 amino acids. For the CDR3, the DNA is TGCAGCGTTGAATTAGACACAGATACGCAGTATTTT. This codes for CSVELDTDTQYF.

The V call is TRBV3-1 (or the pseudogene TRBV3-2), the J call TRBJ2-1; 8 bases fit TRBD1. From germline, CDR1 is LGHDT and CDR2 YNNKEL (reference sequence). J lost 2 bases, V lost 0 bases, and 6 bases had no gene match. The CDR3 totals 17 residues. The CDR3 sequence is CASSQEDKDRAYNEQFF. CDR3 DNA sequence: TGTGCCAGCAGCCAAGAAGATAAGGACAGGGCCTACAATGAGCAGTTCTTC.

CDR3 amino acids: CASSSTGGHEAFF. DNA for the CDR3: TGCGCCAGCAGCTCCACAGGGGGTCATGAAGCTTTCTTT. V usage is TRBV5-1 and J usage is TRBJ1-1; the match to TRBD1 covers 8 bases. V trimming: 3 bases; J trimming: 7 bases; junction bases outside the gene matches: 5. Germline loops: CDR1 SGHRS, CDR2 YFSETQ. The length of the CDR3 is 13 residues.

The chain is built from TRBV4-2 and TRBJ1-2; 7 bases map to TRBD1. V shed 0 bases, J shed 0 bases, and the junction held 10 bases outside the gene matches. The germline V gene has CDR1 LGHNA and CDR2 YNFKEQ. The CDR3 totals 18 residues. The CDR3 region is CASSQDPGQAQANYGYTF. CDR3 in DNA: TGTGCCAGCAGCCAAGATCCAGGACAGGCTCAGGCTAACTATGGCTACACCTTC.

The chain is built from TRBV10-3 and TRBJ1-5; unclear D gene. Trimming took off 10 bases at V and 4 bases at J, with 11 bases between the two ends. CDR1 is ENHRY and CDR2 is SYGVKD in the germline V gene. The CDR3 has 12 amino acids. Here the CDR3 reads CATSRGNQPQHF. The CDR3 DNA follows: TGTGCCACTTCTAGAGGGAATCAGCCCCAGCATTTT.

The chain couples TRBV5-1 to TRBJ1-1, with 9 bases fitting TRBD1. Unmatched junction bases numbered 14, after V lost 4 bases and J lost 13 bases. The CDR3 runs 14 residues. From germline, CDR1 is SGHRS and CDR2 YFSETQ. The CDR3 DNA sequence: TGCGCCAGCAGCATTGTAATGGGACAGGGTTTCGTTTTCTTT. Translated, it gives CASSIVMGQGFVFF.

The V and J genes are TRBV20-1 and TRBJ1-1, with TRBD1 as a possible D gene (5 bases). CDR1 and CDR2 (germline): DFQATT, SNEGSKA (reference sequence). The CDR3 covers 11 residues. V shed 5 bases and J shed 8 bases, with 12 bases lying between them. CDR3 amino acids: CSASIWGEAFF. CDR3 bases: TGCAGTGCTTCTATATGGGGCGAAGCTTTCTTT.

Details on this clone: Here the CDR3 omits its conserved ending phenylalanine or tryptophan, so a read error is the likely source. Because the CDR3's place on the DNA is in doubt, the DNA is left out and the CDR3 is given as listed by TCRdb. The chain is built from TRBV12-3 or TRBV12-4 and TRBJ2-7; the DNA was not used to check the table's D call, TRBD2. The CDR3 adds up to 11 amino acids, both ends counted. CDR3: CASSFPAGGSL.

Here the CDR3 DNA reads TGTGCCAGCTCGGCTAGCGGCCTTCGGGCCCAGTACTTC. It translates to CASSASGLRAQYF. The chain joins TRBV14 to TRBJ2-5; 7 nucleotides align to TRBD2. CDR3 length equals 13 residues. Germline V gene data show CDR1 as SGHDN and CDR2 as FVKESK. V was pared by 8 bases and J by 9 bases, with 12 bases of the junction left unmatched.

CDR3 in amino acids: CASSLALAGVETQYF. The CDR3 coding sequence is TGTGCCAGCAGCTTGGCACTAGCGGGAGTAGAGACCCAGTACTTC. The chain is built from TRBV7-2 and TRBJ2-5, with TRBD2 matching over 11 bases. This CDR3 has 15 residues. Germline V gene lookup returns CDR1 SGHTA and CDR2 FQGNSA. With 3 bases clipped from V and 4 bases from J, the junction kept 4 bases outside the gene matches. The complete variable domain, with remaining parts taken from reference TRBV7-2 and TRBJ2-5, reads GAGVSQSPSNKVTEKGKDVELRCDPISGHTALYWYRQSLGQGLEFLIYFQGNSAPDKSGLPSDRFSAERTGGSVSTLTIQRTQQEDSAVYLCASSLALAGVETQYFGPGTRLLVL.

J is TRBJ2-5 and V is TRBV7-2; maybe TRBD2 (6 bases). This CDR3 comprises 18 residues. Looked up from germline, CDR1 is SGHTA and CDR2 is FQGNSA. Deletions cut 0 bases from V and 5 bases from J, with 22 bases between. The CDR3 sequence: CASSLAYLGTPTEETQYF. The CDR3, as DNA: TGTGCCAGCAGCTTAGCCTATCTCGGGACTCCCACGGAGGAGACCCAGTACTTC.

The chain carries TRBV15 and TRBJ1-2; 8 bases map to TRBD1. The CDR3 is 14 residues long. V lost 4 bases and J lost 4; bases outside the gene matches: 5. CDR1 is LNHNV, CDR2 YYDKDF, per germline (reference sequence). CDR3 amino acids: CATSTGQEIYGYTF. CDR3 DNA: TGTGCCACCAGCACGGGACAGGAGATCTATGGCTACACCTTC.